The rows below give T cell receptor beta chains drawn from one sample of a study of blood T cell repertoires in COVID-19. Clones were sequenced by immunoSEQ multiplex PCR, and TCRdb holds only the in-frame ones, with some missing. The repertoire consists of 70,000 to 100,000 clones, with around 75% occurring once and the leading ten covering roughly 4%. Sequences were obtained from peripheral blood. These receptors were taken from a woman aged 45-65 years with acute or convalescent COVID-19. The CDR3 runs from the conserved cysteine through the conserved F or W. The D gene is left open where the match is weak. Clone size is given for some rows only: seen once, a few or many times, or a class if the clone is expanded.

TGCGCCAGCAGCCAAGAGTTTAAGGGACAGGTAGGTGGCTACACCTTC	CASSQEFKGQVGGYTF	few	TRBV4-1	TRBJ1-2	TRBD1
TGTGCCAGCAGTGGACAGGGTGGGGATGAAAAACTGTTTTTT	CASSGQGGDEKLFF	NA	TRBV28	TRBJ1-4	TRBD1
TGTGCCAGCAGTTCCAGGGGTGAAGCTTTCTTT	CASSSRGEAFF	few	TRBV6-5	TRBJ1-1	NA
TGCGCCAGCAGCCAAGAAGGAATGGCAGGGAACACTGAAGCTTTCTTT	CASSQEGMAGNTEAFF	NA	TRBV4-3	TRBJ1-1	NA
TGTGCCAGCAGCCAAGAAGGGGGGGGCACTGAAGCTTTCTTT	CASSQEGGGTEAFF	NA	TRBV3-1/TRBV3-2	TRBJ1-1	NA
TGTGCCAGCAGCCAATACCCCAGTTCTGGAAACACCATATATTTT	CASSQYPSSGNTIYF	few	TRBV3-1/TRBV3-2	TRBJ1-3	NA
TGTGCCAGCAGTGCCGTTACAGGGAAGGGGGACTATGGCTACACCTTC	CASSAVTGKGDYGYTF	few	TRBV28	TRBJ1-2	NA
TGTGCCAGCAGCGTAGGGACAGGGCAGGAGCAGTACTTC	CASSVGTGQEQYF	NA	TRBV9	TRBJ2-7	TRBD1
TGTGCCAGTAGTATAGGCCCTCTGACAGCCGCTACGGTAGATACGCAGTATTTT	CASSIGPLTAATVDTQYF	few	TRBV19	TRBJ2-3	NA
TGTGCCAGCAGTTCAACAGGGTCCAGAGATGAAAAACTGTTTTTT	CASSSTGSRDEKLFF	NA	TRBV6-5	TRBJ1-4	NA
TGTGCCAGCAACTCGGACAGGAAAGGGACCCAGTACTTC	CASNSDRKGTQYF	NA	TRBV2	TRBJ2-5	TRBD1
TGTGCCAGCAGCTTCGGCGGACTCGTGAACAATGAGCAGTTCTTC	CASSFGGLVNNEQFF	NA	TRBV5-4	TRBJ2-1	NA
TGTGCTAGTGGTGTAGGACAGGGTAATTACAATGAGCAGTTCTTC	CASGVGQGNYNEQFF	NA	TRBV12-5	TRBJ2-1	TRBD1
TGCGCCAGCAGCCCCTCTGGGGTAGCGGCATCCTACAATGAGCAGTTCTTC	CASSPSGVAASYNEQFF	NA	TRBV5-1	TRBJ2-1	NA
TGTGCCAGCAGCCAGATGGACGGGGGGAAGAATGAGCAGTTCTTC	CASSQMDGGKNEQFF	NA	TRBV4-2	TRBJ2-1	TRBD2
TGTGCCACAAGCAAAGTACAGACACCCTACAATGAGCAGTTCTTC	CATSKVQTPYNEQFF	NA	TRBV6-5	TRBJ2-1	NA
TGTGCCAGCAGCCAGGCAGGGGGCGGCTATGGCTACACCTTC	CASSQAGGGYGYTF	few	TRBV3-1/TRBV3-2	TRBJ1-2	TRBD1
TGTGCCAGCAGCTTAGCCGGCAGGGGGATGAACACTGAAGCTTTCTTT	CASSLAGRGMNTEAFF	NA	TRBV7-6	TRBJ1-1	TRBD1
TGCGCCAGCAGCTCGGACCAAGGGGGCGCGGTTGGCTATGGCTACACCTTC	CASSSDQGGAVGYGYTF	NA	TRBV5-1	TRBJ1-2	TRBD1
TGTGCCAGCAGCCAGGGCCTTGGAAGCGGGGAGCTGTTTTTT	CASSQGLGSGELFF	NA	TRBV3-1/TRBV3-2	TRBJ2-2	NA
TGTGCCAGCAGCTTAATCGGTGGGCAGGATTCACCCCTCCACTTT	CASSLIGGQDSPLHF	NA	TRBV7-3	TRBJ1-6	NA
TGCGCCAGCAGCCAGGATCCGGGACAGGTCCTAGGTGGCTACACCTTC	CASSQDPGQVLGGYTF	NA	TRBV4-1	TRBJ1-2	TRBD1
TGTGCCAGCAGCGCCCGATCAGGGGGAGATGAGCAGTTCTTC	CASSARSGGDEQFF	NA	TRBV9	TRBJ2-1	TRBD1
TGCGCCAGCAGCACAGGACAGGATAGCACTGAAGCTTTCTTT	CASSTGQDSTEAFF	NA	TRBV5-1	TRBJ1-1	TRBD1
TGTGCCAGCAGCGTAGCGGGACATATCCAAGAGACCCAGTACTTC	CASSVAGHIQETQYF	NA	TRBV9	TRBJ2-5	NA
TGTGCCAGCAGTGTAGGAGGCAGTACGGGCTACACCTTC	CASSVGGSTGYTF	NA	TRBV2	TRBJ1-2	NA
TGTGCCAGCACTCTGGGACAGGGACCCTATTCACCCCTCCACTTT	CASTLGQGPYSPLHF	NA	TRBV28	TRBJ1-6	TRBD1
TGTGCCAGTAGTATAGGAATCCGGGACAGCCTTCAGTCAATGAAGCAGTTCTTC	CASSIGIRDSLQSMKQFF	NA	TRBV19	TRBJ2-1	TRBD1
TGTGCCAGCAGAACGGTTGGGGAGAGCAATCAGCCCCAGCATTTT	CASRTVGESNQPQHF	NA	TRBV6-5	TRBJ1-5	NA
TGTGCCAGCAGCCTAGCGGGGGGGTCTAGCACAGATACGCAGTATTTT	CASSLAGGSSTDTQYF	NA	TRBV9	TRBJ2-3	TRBD2